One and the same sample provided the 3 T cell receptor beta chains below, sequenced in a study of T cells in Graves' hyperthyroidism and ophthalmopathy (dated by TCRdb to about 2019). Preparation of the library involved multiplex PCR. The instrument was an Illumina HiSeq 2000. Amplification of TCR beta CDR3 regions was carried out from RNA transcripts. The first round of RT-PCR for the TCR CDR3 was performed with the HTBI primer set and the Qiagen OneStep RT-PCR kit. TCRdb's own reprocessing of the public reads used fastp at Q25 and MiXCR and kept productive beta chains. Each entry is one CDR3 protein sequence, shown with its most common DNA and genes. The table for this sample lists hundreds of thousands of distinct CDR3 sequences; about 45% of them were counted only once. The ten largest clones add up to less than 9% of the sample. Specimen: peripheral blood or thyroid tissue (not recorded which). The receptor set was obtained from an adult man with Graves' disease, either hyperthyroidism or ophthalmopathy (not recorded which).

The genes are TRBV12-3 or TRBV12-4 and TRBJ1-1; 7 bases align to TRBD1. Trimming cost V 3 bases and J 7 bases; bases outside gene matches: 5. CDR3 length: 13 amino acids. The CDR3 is CASSFAGQSEAFF. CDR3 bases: TGTGCCAGCAGTTTCGCGGGACAGAGTGAAGCTTTCTTT.

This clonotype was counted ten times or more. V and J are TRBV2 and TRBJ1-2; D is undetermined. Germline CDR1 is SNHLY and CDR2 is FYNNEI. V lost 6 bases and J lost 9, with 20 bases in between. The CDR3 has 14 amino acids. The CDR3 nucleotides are TGTGCCAGCAGGTTGGGAGGGATCATCTCCAGCTACACCTTC. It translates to CASRLGGIISSYTF.

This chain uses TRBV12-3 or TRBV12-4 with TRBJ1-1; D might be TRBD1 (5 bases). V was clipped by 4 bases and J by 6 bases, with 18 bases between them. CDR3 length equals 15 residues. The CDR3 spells CASSYSKVAGSEAFF. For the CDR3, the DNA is TGTGCCAGCAGTTACTCGAAAGTGGCAGGGTCTGAAGCTTTCTTT.